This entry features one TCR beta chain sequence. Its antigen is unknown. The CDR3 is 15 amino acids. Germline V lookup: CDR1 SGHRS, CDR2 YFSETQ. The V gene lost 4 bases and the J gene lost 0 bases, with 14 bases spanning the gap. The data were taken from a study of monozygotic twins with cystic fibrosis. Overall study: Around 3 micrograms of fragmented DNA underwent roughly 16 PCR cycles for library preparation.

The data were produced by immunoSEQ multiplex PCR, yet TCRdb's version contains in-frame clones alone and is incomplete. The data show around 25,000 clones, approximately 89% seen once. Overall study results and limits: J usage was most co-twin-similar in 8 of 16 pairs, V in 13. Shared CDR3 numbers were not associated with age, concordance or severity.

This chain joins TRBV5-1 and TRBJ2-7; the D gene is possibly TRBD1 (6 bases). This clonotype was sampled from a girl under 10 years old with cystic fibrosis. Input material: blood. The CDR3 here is CASSALQGFSYEQYF. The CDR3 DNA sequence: TGCGCCAGCAGCGCCTTACAGGGATTCTCCTACGAGCAGTACTTC.